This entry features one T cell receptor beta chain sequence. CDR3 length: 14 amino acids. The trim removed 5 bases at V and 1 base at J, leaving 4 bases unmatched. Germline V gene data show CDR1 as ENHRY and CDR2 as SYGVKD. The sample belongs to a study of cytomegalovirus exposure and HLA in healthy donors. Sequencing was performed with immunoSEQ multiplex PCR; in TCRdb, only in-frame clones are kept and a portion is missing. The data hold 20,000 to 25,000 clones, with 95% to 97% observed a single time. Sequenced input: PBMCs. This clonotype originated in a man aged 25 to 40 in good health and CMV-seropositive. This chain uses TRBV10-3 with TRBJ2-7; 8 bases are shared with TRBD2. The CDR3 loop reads CAISRTSSSYEQYF. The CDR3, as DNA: TGTGCCATCAGTCGGACTAGCAGTTCCTACGAGCAGTACTTC.